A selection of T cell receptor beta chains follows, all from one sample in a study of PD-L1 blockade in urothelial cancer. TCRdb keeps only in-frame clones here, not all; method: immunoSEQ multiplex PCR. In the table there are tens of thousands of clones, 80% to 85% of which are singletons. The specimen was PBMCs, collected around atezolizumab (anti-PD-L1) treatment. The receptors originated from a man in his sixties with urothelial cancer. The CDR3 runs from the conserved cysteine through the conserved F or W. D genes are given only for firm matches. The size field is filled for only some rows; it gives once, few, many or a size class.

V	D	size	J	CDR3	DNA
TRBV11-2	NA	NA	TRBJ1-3	CASSWGGFSSGNTIYF	TGTGCCAGCAGCTGGGGGGGATTCAGTTCTGGAAACACCATATATTTT
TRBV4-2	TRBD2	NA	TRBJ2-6	CASSQILSSAGISGANVLTF	TGTGCCAGCAGCCAAATTCTCTCCTCAGCGGGGATCTCTGGGGCCAACGTCCTGACTTTC
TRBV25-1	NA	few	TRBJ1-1	CASSEYRSRGSDEAFF	TGTGCCAGCAGTGAATACCGGTCTAGGGGGTCCGATGAAGCTTTCTTT
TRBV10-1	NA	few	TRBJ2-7	CASSEYAGAQEQYF	TGCGCCAGCAGTGAGTATGCAGGGGCTCAAGAGCAGTACTTC
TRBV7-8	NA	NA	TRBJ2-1	CASSQGDSLREQFF	TGTGCCAGCAGCCAGGGCGACTCCCTACGGGAGCAGTTCTTC
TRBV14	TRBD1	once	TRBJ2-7	CASSQDRRSYEQYF	TGTGCCAGCAGCCAGGACAGGCGGTCCTACGAGCAGTACTTC
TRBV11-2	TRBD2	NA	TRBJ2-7	CASSTRVSGKYEQYF	TGTGCCAGCAGCACCCGGGTTAGCGGGAAGTACGAGCAGTACTTC
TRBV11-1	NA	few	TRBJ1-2	CASSPTAWGANYGYTF	TGTGCCAGCAGCCCGACCGCCTGGGGGGCTAACTATGGCTACACCTTC
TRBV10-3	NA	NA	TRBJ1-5	CAISEQIDQPQHF	TGTGCCATCAGTGAACAGATAGATCAGCCCCAGCATTTT
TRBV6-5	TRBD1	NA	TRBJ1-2	CASRVRDRGSYGYTF	TGTGCCAGCAGGGTCCGGGACAGGGGCTCCTATGGCTACACCTTC
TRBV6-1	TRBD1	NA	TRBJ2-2	CATRRQGAGTGELFF	TGTGCCACCAGAAGACAGGGGGCGGGCACCGGGGAGCTGTTTTTT
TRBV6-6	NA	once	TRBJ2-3	CASSYSRPSADTQYF	TGTGCCAGCAGTTACTCTCGCCCCTCAGCAGATACGCAGTATTTT
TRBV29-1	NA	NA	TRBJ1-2	CSGYSGGYTF	TGCAGCGGCTACAGCGGAGGCTACACCTTC
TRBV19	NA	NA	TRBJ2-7	CASSIPDSYEQYF	TGTGCCAGTAGTATACCAGATTCCTACGAGCAGTACTTC
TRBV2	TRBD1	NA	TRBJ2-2	CASSMTGTGRTGELFF	TGTGCCAGCAGTATGACCGGGACAGGGAGGACCGGGGAGCTGTTTTTT
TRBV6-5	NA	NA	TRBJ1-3	CASTSSTGTGNTIYF	TGTGCCAGCACCTCTTCTACAGGAACCGGAAACACCATATATTTT
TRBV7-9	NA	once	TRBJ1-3	CASSLGWGGPTSGNTIYF	TGTGCCAGCAGCTTGGGTTGGGGGGGCCCCACCTCTGGAAACACCATATATTTT
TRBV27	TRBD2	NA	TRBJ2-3	CASSRRGTSTSTDTQYF	TGTGCCAGCAGCAGGAGAGGGACTAGTACTAGCACAGATACGCAGTATTTT
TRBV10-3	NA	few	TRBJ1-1	CAIRVQGNTEAFF	TGTGCCATCAGGGTACAGGGGAACACTGAAGCTTTCTTT
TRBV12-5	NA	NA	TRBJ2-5	CASGLVVGARRQETQYF	TGTGCTAGTGGTTTGGTAGTCGGCGCCAGGCGACAAGAGACCCAGTACTTC
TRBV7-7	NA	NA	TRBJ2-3	CASSTSPGAVDTQYF	TGTGCCAGCAGCACCTCCCCGGGAGCAGTAGATACGCAGTATTTT
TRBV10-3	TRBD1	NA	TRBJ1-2	CAIEGQGRSNYGYTF	TGTGCCATAGAAGGACAGGGGCGATCTAACTATGGCTACACCTTC
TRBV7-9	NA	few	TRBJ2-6	CASSLVVSGANVLTF	TGTGCCAGCAGCTTAGTAGTATCTGGGGCCAACGTCCTGACTTTC
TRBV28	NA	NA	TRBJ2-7	CASQLSGEYLRKQYF	TGTGCCAGCCAATTGTCGGGGGAATACCTACGCAAGCAGTACTTC
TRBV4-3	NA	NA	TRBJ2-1	CASSQVGQSYNEQFF	TGCGCCAGCAGCCAAGTGGGCCAGTCCTACAATGAGCAGTTCTTC
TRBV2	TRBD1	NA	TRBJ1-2	CASSEQGAEVGYTF	TGTGCCAGCAGTGAACAGGGGGCAGAGGTTGGCTACACCTTC
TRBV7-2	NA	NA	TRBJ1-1	CASSLFRSSTEAFF	TGTGCCAGCAGCTTATTTCGGTCATCGACTGAAGCTTTCTTT
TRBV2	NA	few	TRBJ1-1	CASSGQGNTEAFF	TGTGCCAGCAGTGGCCAGGGGAACACTGAAGCTTTCTTT
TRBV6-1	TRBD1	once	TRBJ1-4	CASSEVEEGTVIEKLFF	TGTGCCAGCAGTGAAGTGGAGGAGGGGACAGTGATTGAAAAACTGTTTTTT
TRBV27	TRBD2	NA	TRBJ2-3	CASSFQFSGLSTDTQYF	TGTGCCAGCAGTTTCCAATTTAGCGGGTTATCCACAGATACGCAGTATTTT
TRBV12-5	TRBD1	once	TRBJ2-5	CASGVGQFGETQYF	TGTGCTAGTGGTGTGGGACAGTTCGGGGAGACCCAGTACTTC
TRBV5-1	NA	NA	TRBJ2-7	CASSLDGRSYEQYF	TGCGCCAGCAGCTTGGACGGGAGAAGCTACGAGCAGTACTTC
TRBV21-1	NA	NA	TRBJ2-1	CASSKGFGLAGGPWNEQFF	TGTGCCAGCAGCAAAGGCTTCGGGCTAGCGGGAGGTCCCTGGAATGAGCAGTTCTTC
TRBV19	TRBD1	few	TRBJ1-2	CASSIGDRGRHGYTF	TGTGCCAGTAGTATAGGGGACAGGGGGCGTCATGGCTACACCTTC
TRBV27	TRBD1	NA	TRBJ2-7	CATTAGQGLYEQYF	TGTGCCACGACCGCCGGACAGGGGCTCTACGAGCAGTACTTC
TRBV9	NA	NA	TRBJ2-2	CASSVVEGVAGELFF	TGTGCCAGCAGCGTAGTCGAAGGGGTCGCCGGGGAGCTGTTTTTT
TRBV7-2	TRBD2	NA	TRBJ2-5	CASSLVTGLASETQYF	TGTGCCAGCAGCTTAGTCACGGGACTAGCTTCGGAGACCCAGTACTTC